This T cell receptor beta chain was identified during a study of blood T cells in healthy people across ages. Study conclusions and caveats: Older individuals had lower TCR beta diversity per million T cells (the decline was roughly linear).

From germline, CDR1 is SGHRS and CDR2 YFSETQ. This CDR3 comprises 17 residues. After removal of 4 bases from V and 0 bases from J, the junction contained 12 bases not matched to a gene. This clonotype was detected a few times. Its antigen is currently unknown. Sample donors were healthy Caucasian individuals that came from Russia, aged 6 to 90. Then a second PCR, running about 7 to 11 cycles, was carried out with a sample-barcoded 5' primer and a J-beta primer mix. Per sample, CDR3-containing paired-end reads numbered at least 2.5 million. TCRdb reprocessed the 5' RACE reads with MiXCR, giving one entry per CDR3 protein. Of approximately 1,700,000 distinct CDR3 sequences in the sample, roughly 43% are singletons; the top ten hold under 25%.

The genes are TRBV5-1 and TRBJ1-1, with 7 bases that match TRBD1. The sequenced sample consisted of blood. This clonotype originated in a human donor in good health. The CDR3 loop reads CASSPGPTGSVNTEAFF. The CDR3 region has the DNA TGCGCCAGCAGCCCTGGTCCGACAGGGTCCGTGAACACTGAAGCTTTCTTT. The whole variable domain, remainder taken from reference TRBV5-1 and TRBJ1-1, is KAGVTQTPRYLIKTRGQQVTLSCSPISGHRSVSWYQQTPGQGLQFLFEYFSETQRNKGNFPGRFSGRQFSNSRSEMNVSTLELGDSALYLCASSPGPTGSVNTEAFFGQGTRLTVV.